This entry lists 26 T cell receptor beta chains sequenced from one sample in a study of blood T cell repertoires in COVID-19. Sequenced by immunoSEQ multiplex PCR; TCRdb stores in-frame clones only, minus some. The profile shows about 200,000 clones, 85% of them singletons. The sample comprised PBMCs or T cells enriched from blood (not recorded which). These receptors all stem from a man in his forties or fifties who had recovered from COVID-19.

This chain uses TRBV4-1 with TRBJ2-7; a possible D gene is TRBD1 (5 bases). This CDR3 contains 19 residues. Germline CDR1 reads MGHRA; CDR2 reads YSYEKL. Deletions cut 3 bases from V and 3 bases from J, with 27 bases between. The CDR3 protein is CASSHSSLRQRPRDYEQYF. CDR3 in DNA: TGCGCCAGCAGCCATTCATCCCTGAGACAGAGACCAAGAGACTACGAGCAGTACTTC.

This chain joins TRBV7-2 and TRBJ2-1; no reliable D call. Between the trimmed V and J ends, which lost 0 bases and 6 bases, there was a span of 9 bases. The CDR3 runs 14 residues. In germline, CDR1 is SGHTA, CDR2 FQGNSA. This CDR3 is CASSLASNLNEQFF. In DNA, the CDR3 is TGTGCCAGCAGCTTAGCGTCTAACCTCAATGAGCAGTTCTTC.

This chain connects TRBV5-1 to TRBJ2-2; no clear D. Trimming left V 0 bases short and J 1 base short, with 7 bases between. CDR1 and CDR2 (germline): SGHRS, YFSETQ. The CDR3 spans 15 residues. CDR3 nucleotide sequence: TGCGCCAGCAGCTTGGACCCCAGGAACACCGGGGAGCTGTTTTTT. As protein: CASSLDPRNTGELFF.

J is TRBJ1-6 and V is TRBV3-1 (or the pseudogene TRBV3-2), with 10 bases that match TRBD1. V gave up 8 bases and J gave up 4 bases; unmatched junction bases: 8. Germline V gene sequence: CDR1 LGHDT, CDR2 YNNKEL (reference sequence). The CDR3 is 16 residues long. In DNA, the CDR3 is TGTGCCAGCTCTCCCCCGGGACAGGGGTATAATTCACCCCTCCACTTT. It translates to CASSPPGQGYNSPLHF.

The chain carries TRBV28 and TRBJ2-3, with a tentative D call TRBD1 (6 bases). Per the germline V gene, CDR1 is MDHEN and CDR2 is SYDVKM. The CDR3 totals 15 residues. The ends were cut back, 5 bases at V and 4 bases at J, with 16 bases in the middle. CDR3 sequence (DNA): TGTGCCAGCAGTCACGGGGTAGGGGGACCAGATACGCAGTATTTT. Protein product: CASSHGVGGPDTQYF.

This clone has only a few counts. Written as DNA, the CDR3 is TGTGCCAGCAGCTTAGATTTAGGTGGCGGGATGGGCAATACGCAGTATTTT. Its translation is CASSLDLGGGMGNTQYF. The chain employs TRBV7-2 and TRBJ2-3; possible D gene TRBD2, 6 bases. The CDR3 runs 17 residues. Trimming shortened V by 1 base and J by 7 bases, and 21 bases separated the two germline ends. Germline CDR1 reads SGHTA; CDR2 reads FQGNSA. The full variable domain, in which reference TRBV7-2 and TRBJ2-3 provide the parts outside the CDR3, is GAGVSQSPSNKVTEKGKDVELRCDPISGHTALYWYRQSLGQGLEFLIYFQGNSAPDKSGLPSDRFSAERTGGSVSTLTIQRTQQEDSAVYLCASSLDLGGGMGNTQYFGPGTRLTVL.

The rearrangement uses TRBV5-6 and TRBJ2-5; 12 bases are shared with TRBD2. Germline CDR1 SGHDT, CDR2 YYEEEE. The CDR3 consists of 17 residues. With 4 bases clipped from V and 3 bases from J, the junction kept 10 bases outside the gene matches. CDR3 protein: CASSAVTSGSGKETQYF. The DNA for the CDR3 is TGTGCCAGCAGCGCCGTGACTAGCGGGAGTGGGAAAGAGACCCAGTACTTC.

The genes are TRBV6-5 and TRBJ2-7; possibly TRBD1 for D (6 bases). Germline values: CDR1 MNHEY, CDR2 SVGAGI. The CDR3 spans 12 residues. Trimming removed 10 bases at V and 4 bases at J, with 14 bases between. In DNA form, the CDR3 reads TGTGCCACCAGCCCACAGGGTTACGAGCAGTACTTC. Translation: CATSPQGYEQYF.

The chain uses TRBV7-8 and TRBJ2-3, with TRBD2 as a possible D gene (5 bases). CDR1 SGHVS and CDR2 FQNEAQ come from the germline V gene. The CDR3 consists of 17 residues. Trimming pared 5 bases from V and 2 bases from J, leaving 20 bases between. The CDR3, as DNA: TGTGCCAGCAGCCCAGAGGGATGGGCCCGACCCACAGATACGCAGTATTTT. Residues: CASSPEGWARPTDTQYF.

V gene TRBV7-9 combines with J gene TRBJ2-7; D remains unclear. Germline CDR1 is SEHNR and CDR2 is FQNEAQ (reference sequence). The CDR3 is 12 amino acids. The CDR3 DNA reads TGTGCTGCAGGTCGTGACTCCTACGAGCAGTACTTC. Translated: CAAGRDSYEQYF. The entire variable domain, with the rest obtained from reference TRBV7-9 and TRBJ2-7, is as follows: DTGVSQNPRHKITKRGQNVTFRCDPISEHNRLYWYRQTLGQGPEFLTYFQNEAQLEKSRLLSDRFSAERPKGSFSTLEIQRTEQGDSAMYLCAAGRDSYEQYFGPGTRLTVT.

This sequence joins TRBV2 and TRBJ2-7, with 9 bases aligning to TRBD1. There are 12 residues in the CDR3. V dropped 8 bases and J dropped 1; count of bases not matched to a gene: 0. From germline, CDR1 is SNHLY and CDR2 FYNNEI. This CDR3 reads CASGQGSYEQYF. The CDR3 nucleotides are TGTGCCAGCGGACAGGGGTCCTACGAGCAGTACTTC.

This chain links TRBV28 with TRBJ1-5, with 7 bases lining up with TRBD1. The length of the CDR3 is 14 residues. Per the germline V gene, CDR1 is MDHEN and CDR2 is SYDVKM. The V gene end was trimmed by 6 bases and the J gene end by 6 bases; junction bases not matched to a gene: 8. CDR3 DNA sequence: TGTGCCAGCAGCCGTGACAGGGCCAGTCAGCCCCAGCATTTT. Its protein is CASSRDRASQPQHF.

This chain connects TRBV18 to TRBJ2-3; 10 nucleotides match TRBD2. CDR1 KGHSH and CDR2 LQKENI come from the germline V gene. Trimming took 8 bases from V and 2 from J; bases not matched to a gene: 4. This CDR3 contains 14 residues. CDR3 in amino acids: CASETSGFTDTQYF. The CDR3 nucleotides read TGTGCCAGCGAGACTAGCGGGTTCACAGATACGCAGTATTTT. The full variable domain, rest sourced from reference TRBV18 and TRBJ2-3, is NAGVMQNPRHLVRRRGQEARLRCSPMKGHSHVYWYRQLPEEGLKFMVYLQKENIIDESGMPKERFSAEFPKEGPSILRIQQVVRGDSAAYFCASETSGFTDTQYFGPGTRLTVL.

This clone was seen only once. The gene calls are TRBV28 and TRBJ2-2; 12 bases are shared with TRBD2. Per the germline V gene, CDR1 is MDHEN and CDR2 is SYDVKM. The CDR3 sequence is 16 residues long. J gave up 0 bases and V 6 bases, and 2 bases lay outside the gene matches. The CDR3 region has the DNA TGTGCCAGCAGGACTAGCGGGGGCTCGAACACCGGGGAGCTGTTTTTT. This codes for CASRTSGGSNTGELFF.

The chain links TRBV7-9 to TRBJ1-5; TRBD1 matches 7 bases. There are 14 residues in the CDR3. The V and J ends lost 5 bases and 5 bases, in that order; junction bases with no gene match: 6. The germline gives CDR1 SEHNR, CDR2 FQNEAQ (reference sequence). The CDR3 region has the DNA TGTGCCAGCAGCCCGACAGGGAGAGATCAGCCCCAGCATTTT. It codes for CASSPTGRDQPQHF. Combining the CDR3 with reference TRBV7-9 and TRBJ1-5 gives the whole variable domain DTGVSQNPRHKITKRGQNVTFRCDPISEHNRLYWYRQTLGQGPEFLTYFQNEAQLEKSRLLSDRFSAERPKGSFSTLEIQRTEQGDSAMYLCASSPTGRDQPQHFGDGTRLSIL.

This chain joins TRBV30 and TRBJ2-5, with D possibly being TRBD2 (7 bases). Germline values: CDR1 GTSNPN, CDR2 SVGIG (reference sequence). The V and J ends lost 5 bases and 4 bases respectively, with 17 bases between them. The CDR3 loop spans 14 amino acids. Written as DNA, the CDR3 is TGTGCCTGGGACGGGGGGCTCAGGGGAGAGACCCAGTACTTC. Its translation: CAWDGGLRGETQYF.

The chain couples TRBV5-1 to TRBJ2-7, with D possibly matching TRBD2 (5 bases). Trimming removed 2 bases at V and 3 bases at J, with 12 bases between. Germline V gives CDR1 SGHRS, CDR2 YFSETQ. The CDR3 sequence is 14 residues long. The CDR3 protein is CASSFAGIDYEQYF. CDR3 nucleotide sequence: TGCGCCAGCAGCTTCGCCGGGATAGACTACGAGCAGTACTTC.

V usage is TRBV5-1 and J usage is TRBJ1-5; D is perhaps TRBD1 (5 bases). Germline V lookup: CDR1 SGHRS, CDR2 YFSETQ. Between the trimmed V and J ends, which lost 4 bases and 2 bases, there was a span of 13 bases. This CDR3 comprises 15 residues. This CDR3 reads CASSQGPSGNQPQHF. Here the CDR3 DNA reads TGCGCCAGCAGCCAGGGTCCTTCGGGCAATCAGCCCCAGCATTTT.

The rearrangement uses TRBV7-2 and TRBJ2-5, with 12 nucleotides matching TRBD2. The germline CDR1 and CDR2 sequences are SGHTA and FQGNSA. This CDR3 is built from 15 residues. V was pared by 4 bases and J by 4 bases, with 4 bases of the junction left unmatched. This chain's CDR3 is CASSSTSGSGETQYF. CDR3 nucleotides: TGTGCCAGCAGCTCGACTAGCGGGAGTGGAGAGACCCAGTACTTC.

This rearrangement joins TRBV18 to TRBJ2-7, with TRBD1 matching 9 bases. CDR1 and CDR2 from the germline V gene are KGHSH and LQKENI. The length of the CDR3 is 15 residues. The J segment lost 5 bases and the V segment lost 2 bases, leaving 7 bases of the junction unmatched. This chain's CDR3 is CASSPIGTGFNEQYF. The CDR3 DNA reads as TGTGCCAGCTCACCAATCGGGACAGGGTTCAACGAGCAGTACTTC.

The J gene is TRBJ2-3, the V gene TRBV5-1, with 11 positions matching TRBD2. The CDR3 sequence is 17 residues long. After removal of 6 bases from V and 3 bases from J, the junction contained 12 bases not matched to a gene. The germline V gene encodes CDR1 SGHRS and CDR2 YFSETQ. The CDR3: CASTPIPASGRTDTQYF. CDR3 nucleotides: TGCGCCAGCACCCCAATCCCGGCTAGCGGGAGGACAGATACGCAGTATTTT.

This chain links TRBV5-4 with TRBJ1-1; 7 nucleotides agree with TRBD1. V trimming: 8 bases; J trimming: 0 bases; junction bases outside the gene matches: 4. Germline assignment: CDR1 SGHNT and CDR2 YYREEE (reference sequence). The CDR3 is 13 amino acids. CDR3 amino acids: CASETGLNTEAFF. The CDR3, as DNA: TGTGCCAGTGAGACAGGGTTGAACACTGAAGCTTTCTTT.

V gene TRBV10-3 combines with J gene TRBJ2-5, with 7 bases matching TRBD1. Germline-derived CDR1 and CDR2 are ENHRY and SYGVKD. Trimming at V came to 5 bases and at J to 2 bases, leaving 2 bases not matched to a gene. The CDR3 is 13 residues long. CDR3 residues: CAISSGQQETQYF. CDR3 bases: TGTGCCATCAGTTCGGGACAGCAAGAGACCCAGTACTTC.

In its sample, this clone was seen once. The chain recombines TRBV28 with TRBJ1-2, with D unclear. Trimming took off 8 bases at V and 2 bases at J, with 9 bases between the two ends. The CDR3 totals 12 residues. The germline gives CDR1 MDHEN, CDR2 SYDVKM. The CDR3 DNA is TGTGCCAGCGGACTTATAAACTATGGCTACACCTTC. Residues: CASGLINYGYTF.

This clone was seen just once. This chain links TRBV5-1 with TRBJ2-7, with D maybe TRBD1 (6 bases). The CDR3 totals 15 residues. V shed 0 bases and J shed 2 bases, with 12 bases lying between them. Germline CDR1 and CDR2: SGHRS and YFSETQ. The CDR3 DNA is TGCGCCAGCAGCTTGGGCATCGGGACAACCTACGAGCAGTACTTC. Encoded protein: CASSLGIGTTYEQYF.

This clone was counted a single time. The chain uses TRBV18 and TRBJ2-1; 9 bases line up with TRBD2. The germline V gene encodes CDR1 KGHSH and CDR2 LQKENI. The CDR3 loop spans 16 amino acids. V lost 0 bases and J lost 10; bases outside the gene matches: 10. The CDR3 DNA reads as TGTGCCAGCTCACCACCCGCCGGGACTAGCAAACGAGAGCAGTTCTTC. Translated, it gives CASSPPAGTSKREQFF.